The rows below give T cell receptor beta chains drawn from one sample of a study of Ad26.COV2.S vaccination and SARS-CoV-2 variants. The method was immunoSEQ multiplex PCR; TCRdb's version includes in-frame clones alone and lacks a portion of them. The table lists roughly 350,000 clones, approximately 90% of them singletons. Material: peripheral blood, obtained in a trial of Ad26.COV2.S vaccine versus placebo. The source is a person between 18 and 65 years old who received the Ad26.COV2.S COVID-19 vaccine or a placebo. CDR3s include the opening cysteine and the closing phenylalanine or tryptophan. The order of the fields is CDR3 protein, CDR3 DNA, V gene, D gene, clone size, J gene. A D gene is named only where the DNA matches it firmly. Some rows have no size entry. The others give once, few or many, or a class for an expanded clone.

cdr3_aa: CASSPRGLNYGYTF
cdr3_nt: TGTGCCAGCAGTCCCCGAGGGTTGAACTATGGCTACACCTTC
v_call: TRBV25-1
d_call: -
clone_size: -
j_call: TRBJ1-2

cdr3_aa: CASSLVGGNEQYF
cdr3_nt: TGTGCCAGCAGTTTAGTAGGAGGTAACGAGCAGTACTTC
v_call: TRBV12-3/TRBV12-4
d_call: -
clone_size: few
j_call: TRBJ2-7

cdr3_aa: CASSYGGMGVSYEQYF
cdr3_nt: TGTGCCAGCAGTTACGGAGGGATGGGTGTCTCCTACGAGCAGTACTTC
v_call: TRBV6-2/TRBV6-3
d_call: -
clone_size: -
j_call: TRBJ2-7

cdr3_aa: CASSQPGQNNSPLHF
cdr3_nt: TGCGCCAGCAGCCAGCCGGGACAGAACAATTCACCCCTCCACTTT
v_call: TRBV5-1
d_call: TRBD1
clone_size: -
j_call: TRBJ1-6

cdr3_aa: CASSFPKGGNSFEQFF
cdr3_nt: TGCGCCAGCAGCTTTCCAAAGGGCGGGAACTCATTTGAGCAGTTCTTC
v_call: TRBV5-1
d_call: -
clone_size: -
j_call: TRBJ2-1

cdr3_aa: CASTMTQGWTEAFF
cdr3_nt: TGTGCCAGCACCATGACCCAGGGGTGGACTGAAGCTTTCTTT
v_call: TRBV3-1/TRBV3-2
d_call: -
clone_size: -
j_call: TRBJ1-1

cdr3_aa: CAGGTGTFTNTGELFF
cdr3_nt: TGTGCCGGCGGTACAGGAACCTTCACGAACACCGGGGAGCTGTTTTTT
v_call: TRBV5-4
d_call: -
clone_size: -
j_call: TRBJ2-2

cdr3_aa: CASTRDRELDGYTF
cdr3_nt: TGTGCCAGCACTCGGGACAGGGAGTTGGATGGCTACACCTTC
v_call: TRBV2
d_call: TRBD1
clone_size: -
j_call: TRBJ1-2

cdr3_aa: CASTETGNQPQHF
cdr3_nt: TGTGCCAGCACAGAAACAGGCAATCAGCCCCAGCATTTT
v_call: TRBV18
d_call: -
clone_size: -
j_call: TRBJ1-5

cdr3_aa: CASSPPRGISGNSYEQYF
cdr3_nt: TGTGCCAGCTCACCACCCCGGGGGATTAGCGGGAACTCCTACGAGCAGTACTTC
v_call: TRBV18
d_call: TRBD2
clone_size: -
j_call: TRBJ2-7

cdr3_aa: CASSLTGVGYTF
cdr3_nt: TGTGCCAGCAGCCTGACAGGGGTTGGCTACACCTTC
v_call: TRBV6-5
d_call: TRBD1
clone_size: -
j_call: TRBJ1-2

cdr3_aa: CASSNRRSYEQYF
cdr3_nt: TGTGCCAGCAGCAACCGACGCAGCTACGAGCAGTACTTC
v_call: TRBV7-9
d_call: -
clone_size: -
j_call: TRBJ2-7

cdr3_aa: CASSYPSGDPTDTQYF
cdr3_nt: TGTGCCAGCAGTTATCCTAGCGGGGATCCCACAGATACGCAGTATTTT
v_call: TRBV6-2/TRBV6-3
d_call: TRBD2
clone_size: few
j_call: TRBJ2-3

cdr3_aa: CASSNYNEQFF
cdr3_nt: TGTGCCAGCAGCAACTACAATGAGCAGTTCTTC
v_call: TRBV28
d_call: -
clone_size: -
j_call: TRBJ2-1

cdr3_aa: CASSLTDRINYGYTF
cdr3_nt: TGTGCCAGCAGCTTGACGGACAGGATTAACTATGGCTACACCTTC
v_call: TRBV7-9
d_call: TRBD1
clone_size: -
j_call: TRBJ1-2

cdr3_aa: CASSLQGSGPNEQFF
cdr3_nt: TGCGCCAGCAGCTTACAGGGTAGTGGGCCAAATGAGCAGTTCTTC
v_call: TRBV5-1
d_call: -
clone_size: -
j_call: TRBJ2-1

cdr3_aa: CASSLNAHRGETQYF
cdr3_nt: TGTGCCAGCAGCTTAAACGCCCACAGGGGAGAGACCCAGTACTTC
v_call: TRBV7-3
d_call: TRBD1
clone_size: -
j_call: TRBJ2-5

cdr3_aa: CASSDPQDRGAGELFF
cdr3_nt: TGTGCCAGCAGCGATCCCCAAGACAGGGGGGCCGGGGAGCTGTTTTTT
v_call: TRBV9
d_call: TRBD1
clone_size: -
j_call: TRBJ2-2

cdr3_aa: CASSPTGSGANVLTF
cdr3_nt: TGTGCCAGCTCACCCACAGGGTCCGGGGCCAACGTCCTGACTTTC
v_call: TRBV18
d_call: -
clone_size: -
j_call: TRBJ2-6

cdr3_aa: CASRLGGGQTQYF
cdr3_nt: TGTGCCAGCAGGCTAGGGGGTGGGCAGACCCAGTACTTC
v_call: TRBV12-3/TRBV12-4
d_call: -
clone_size: few
j_call: TRBJ2-5

cdr3_aa: CASSQGLERRELFF
cdr3_nt: TGTGCCAGCAGCCAGGGACTGGAGCGCCGGGAGCTGTTTTTT
v_call: TRBV6-2/TRBV6-3
d_call: -
clone_size: -
j_call: TRBJ2-2

cdr3_aa: CAITGVGTEAFF
cdr3_nt: TGTGCCATCACAGGGGTGGGCACTGAAGCTTTCTTT
v_call: TRBV28
d_call: TRBD1
clone_size: once
j_call: TRBJ1-1

cdr3_aa: CAISESGGQGAWTGELFF
cdr3_nt: TGTGCCATCAGTGAGTCAGGGGGACAGGGGGCTTGGACCGGGGAGCTGTTTTTT
v_call: TRBV10-3
d_call: TRBD1
clone_size: -
j_call: TRBJ2-2

cdr3_aa: CASSLRLASYEQYF
cdr3_nt: TGCGCCAGCAGCTTGAGACTAGCGTCGTACGAGCAGTACTTC
v_call: TRBV5-1
d_call: TRBD2
clone_size: -
j_call: TRBJ2-7

cdr3_aa: CASSLGGGAGEKLFF
cdr3_nt: TGTGCCAGCAGCTTGGGAGGGGGCGCGGGCGAAAAACTGTTTTTT
v_call: TRBV5-5
d_call: TRBD1
clone_size: -
j_call: TRBJ1-4

cdr3_aa: CASSQELRTGGEKLFF
cdr3_nt: TGCGCCAGCAGCCAAGAATTGAGGACTGGGGGTGAAAAACTGTTTTTT
v_call: TRBV4-3
d_call: -
clone_size: -
j_call: TRBJ1-4

cdr3_aa: CASSDGGASEQETQYF
cdr3_nt: TGTGCCAGCAGCGATGGAGGGGCTAGCGAACAAGAGACCCAGTACTTC
v_call: TRBV7-8
d_call: -
clone_size: -
j_call: TRBJ2-5

cdr3_aa: CASMKPAGSYEQYF
cdr3_nt: TGTGCCAGCATGAAACCAGCGGGGTCCTACGAGCAGTACTTC
v_call: TRBV28
d_call: TRBD2
clone_size: -
j_call: TRBJ2-7

cdr3_aa: CSVVKASTDTQYF
cdr3_nt: TGCAGCGTTGTCAAGGCGAGCACAGATACGCAGTATTTT
v_call: TRBV29-1
d_call: -
clone_size: -
j_call: TRBJ2-3

cdr3_aa: CASSLGLAADTQYF
cdr3_nt: TGCGCCAGCAGCCTAGGACTAGCGGCAGATACGCAGTATTTT
v_call: TRBV4-3
d_call: TRBD2
clone_size: -
j_call: TRBJ2-3

cdr3_aa: CASSLWGGGTYEQYF
cdr3_nt: TGTGCCAGCAGTTTATGGGGCGGGGGAACTTACGAGCAGTACTTC
v_call: TRBV28
d_call: TRBD2
clone_size: -
j_call: TRBJ2-7

cdr3_aa: CASGLVSGANTGELFF
cdr3_nt: TGTGCTAGTGGTTTGGTCTCCGGGGCAAACACCGGGGAGCTGTTTTTT
v_call: TRBV12-5
d_call: -
clone_size: -
j_call: TRBJ2-2

cdr3_aa: CAWSQGFTEAFF
cdr3_nt: TGTGCCTGGAGCCAGGGATTTACTGAAGCTTTCTTT
v_call: TRBV30
d_call: -
clone_size: -
j_call: TRBJ1-1

cdr3_aa: CASSQQQETQYF
cdr3_nt: TGTGCCAGCAGCCAACAGCAAGAGACCCAGTACTTC
v_call: TRBV3-1/TRBV3-2
d_call: -
clone_size: -
j_call: TRBJ2-5

cdr3_aa: CSVESYGYTF
cdr3_nt: TGCAGCGTTGAGAGCTACGGCTACACCTTC
v_call: TRBV29-1
d_call: -
clone_size: -
j_call: TRBJ1-2

cdr3_aa: CASSPPGPETFF
cdr3_nt: TGTGCCAGCAGTCCTCCGGGACCCGAAACTTTCTTT
v_call: TRBV12-3/TRBV12-4
d_call: -
clone_size: -
j_call: TRBJ1-1

cdr3_aa: CASSVGLWQPQHF
cdr3_nt: TGTGCCAGCAGCGTAGGACTATGGCAGCCCCAGCATTTT
v_call: TRBV9
d_call: -
clone_size: -
j_call: TRBJ1-5

cdr3_aa: CASNPSGTTGEQYF
cdr3_nt: TGTGCCAGCAACCCTAGTGGTACAACAGGGGAGCAGTACTTC
v_call: TRBV7-9
d_call: -
clone_size: -
j_call: TRBJ2-7

cdr3_aa: CASSPSGRMGDIQYF
cdr3_nt: TGTGCCAGCAGTCCCTCCGGTCGGATGGGTGACATTCAGTACTTC
v_call: TRBV27
d_call: -
clone_size: once
j_call: TRBJ2-4

cdr3_aa: CASSDRVGGELFF
cdr3_nt: TGTGCCAGCAGTGACAGGGTAGGCGGGGAGCTGTTTTTT
v_call: TRBV27
d_call: TRBD1
clone_size: -
j_call: TRBJ2-2

cdr3_aa: CASSEVPAGQISYGYTF
cdr3_nt: TGCGCCAGCAGCGAGGTCCCCGCGGGACAGATAAGTTATGGCTACACCTTC
v_call: TRBV4-3
d_call: TRBD1
clone_size: -
j_call: TRBJ1-2

cdr3_aa: CSVDSSTGQYF
cdr3_nt: TGCAGCGTTGACTCATCTACGGGGCAGTACTTC
v_call: TRBV29-1
d_call: -
clone_size: -
j_call: TRBJ2-7

cdr3_aa: CASSWGTGGFSGNTIYF
cdr3_nt: TGCGCCAGCAGCTGGGGGACTGGGGGATTCTCTGGAAACACCATATATTTT
v_call: TRBV5-1
d_call: -
clone_size: once
j_call: TRBJ1-3

cdr3_aa: CASSRRPTGNSYNEQFF
cdr3_nt: TGTGCCAGCAGCCGGCGGCCGACAGGGAACTCCTACAATGAGCAGTTCTTC
v_call: TRBV5-6
d_call: TRBD1
clone_size: few
j_call: TRBJ2-1

cdr3_aa: CASSTDIKEGTEAFF
cdr3_nt: TGTGCCAGCAGCACTGACATCAAAGAGGGCACTGAAGCTTTCTTT
v_call: TRBV5-4
d_call: -
clone_size: -
j_call: TRBJ1-1

cdr3_aa: CASSLRLAGAMSSYNEQFF
cdr3_nt: TGTGCCAGCAGCCTACGACTAGCGGGGGCTATGAGCTCCTACAATGAGCAGTTCTTC
v_call: TRBV3-1/TRBV3-2
d_call: TRBD2
clone_size: -
j_call: TRBJ2-1

cdr3_aa: CASSPPGQTAGAEAFF
cdr3_nt: TGTGCCAGCTCACCACCCGGACAAACAGCGGGCGCTGAAGCTTTCTTT
v_call: TRBV18
d_call: -
clone_size: -
j_call: TRBJ1-1

cdr3_aa: CASGRNTNTIYF
cdr3_nt: TGTGCCAGCGGACGGAATACGAACACCATATATTTT
v_call: TRBV28
d_call: -
clone_size: once
j_call: TRBJ1-3

cdr3_aa: CASSVGGLAPNEQFF
cdr3_nt: TGTGCCAGCAGCGTAGGAGGACTAGCCCCTAATGAGCAGTTCTTC
v_call: TRBV9
d_call: TRBD2
clone_size: -
j_call: TRBJ2-1

cdr3_aa: CASSTDIGTGLGEQYF
cdr3_nt: TGTGCCAGCAGCACCGATATTGGGACAGGGTTAGGGGAGCAGTACTTC
v_call: TRBV5-4
d_call: TRBD1
clone_size: few
j_call: TRBJ2-7

cdr3_aa: CASADANVLTF
cdr3_nt: TGTGCCTCCGCTGACGCCAACGTCCTGACTTTC
v_call: TRBV9
d_call: -
clone_size: -
j_call: TRBJ2-6

cdr3_aa: CASSIGTSEQYF
cdr3_nt: TGTGCCAGCAGCATCGGGACCTCCGAGCAGTACTTC
v_call: TRBV7-9
d_call: -
clone_size: -
j_call: TRBJ2-7

cdr3_aa: CASSGRDRGISGANVLTF
cdr3_nt: TGTGCCAGCAGTGGACGGGACAGGGGGATTTCAGGGGCCAACGTCCTGACTTTC
v_call: TRBV28
d_call: TRBD1
clone_size: -
j_call: TRBJ2-6

cdr3_aa: CAWSDPKGTANSPLHF
cdr3_nt: TGTGCCTGGAGTGACCCTAAGGGGACAGCCAATTCACCCCTCCACTTT
v_call: TRBV30
d_call: TRBD1
clone_size: -
j_call: TRBJ1-6

cdr3_aa: CASSPPTYNEQFF
cdr3_nt: TGTGCCAGCAGTCCCCCCACCTACAATGAGCAGTTCTTC
v_call: TRBV6-5
d_call: -
clone_size: -
j_call: TRBJ2-1

cdr3_aa: CASSSGTGSYEQYF
cdr3_nt: TGTGCCAGCTCTTCCGGGACAGGGAGCTACGAGCAGTACTTC
v_call: TRBV28
d_call: TRBD1
clone_size: -
j_call: TRBJ2-7